Sequencing of this T cell receptor beta chain was carried out in a study of T-cell memory formation after mild COVID-19. Study observations and caveats: Several responding clones turned up in pre-infection memory, indicating that cross-reactive memory may have taken part.

V dropped 8 bases and J dropped 4 bases, with 6 bases sitting between them. The CDR3 is 11 residues long. Germline lookup yields CDR1 SEHNR and CDR2 FQNEAQ (reference sequence). Via MiXCR, TCRdb re-called the 5' RACE reads, giving one row per CDR3 protein. The sample includes 400,000 or so distinct CDR3 sequences, roughly 21% of them seen just once. This clonotype occurred many times. Its antigen is unknown. Sequencing was done on a sample of PBMCs or a T cell subset sorted from them (not recorded which). The V call is TRBV7-9, the J call TRBJ2-1; no reliable D call. The origin of this receptor is an adult woman who had mild COVID-19 (a few samples of this study predate the infection). Cell type and time point are not known. This CDR3 reads CASSNYNEQFF. CDR3 sequence (DNA): TGTGCCAGCTCGAATTACAATGAGCAGTTCTTC.